Here is one T cell receptor beta chain with its context. Germline-derived CDR1 and CDR2 are SNHLY and FYNNEI. The CDR3 loop spans 15 amino acids. V was trimmed by 2 bases and J by 8 bases, leaving 13 bases between them. The data are from a study of control samples from healthy donors and cancer patients. Produced via immunoSEQ multiplex PCR; TCRdb's table is partial and in-frame only. The data contain about 130,000 clones, 80% to 95% of them singletons. The chain carries TRBV2 and TRBJ1-6; D remains ambiguous. The sample was PBMCs. The TCR comes from an elderly man with head and neck cancer. Written as DNA, the CDR3 is TGTGCCAGCAGTGAAAGTGGCAGAATAGATTCACCCCTCCACTTT. Translation: CASSESGRIDSPLHF.